This T cell receptor beta chain was sequenced in a study of cytomegalovirus exposure and HLA in healthy donors. In the study overall: From donors who were HLA-typed, an early data release held around 80 million unique TCRs.

Primers for the PCR totalled 60 Vbeta and 13 Jbeta. Clones were read by immunoSEQ multiplex PCR, and TCRdb kept only the in-frame ones, dropping some. The table records fewer than 200,000 clones, 70% to 90% of them present only once. V was pared by 4 bases and J by 6 bases, with 7 bases of the junction left unmatched. The length of the CDR3 is 15 residues. Germline CDR1 is SGHDN and CDR2 is FVKESK. Sequencing input: PBMCs. This TCR was recovered from a young man in good health and CMV-seropositive. The chain has TRBV14 and TRBJ2-7, with 12 nucleotides matching TRBD1. In nucleotides, the CDR3 is TGTGCCAGCAGCCCCCGGGACAGGGGGCCGACCGAGCAGTACTTC. Translated: CASSPRDRGPTEQYF. Combining the CDR3 with reference TRBV14 and TRBJ2-7 gives the whole variable domain EAGVTQFPSHSVIEKGQTVTLRCDPISGHDNLYWYRRVMGKEIKFLLHFVKESKQDESGMPNNRFLAERTGGTYSTLKVQPAELEDSGVYFCASSPRDRGPTEQYFGPGTRLTVT.